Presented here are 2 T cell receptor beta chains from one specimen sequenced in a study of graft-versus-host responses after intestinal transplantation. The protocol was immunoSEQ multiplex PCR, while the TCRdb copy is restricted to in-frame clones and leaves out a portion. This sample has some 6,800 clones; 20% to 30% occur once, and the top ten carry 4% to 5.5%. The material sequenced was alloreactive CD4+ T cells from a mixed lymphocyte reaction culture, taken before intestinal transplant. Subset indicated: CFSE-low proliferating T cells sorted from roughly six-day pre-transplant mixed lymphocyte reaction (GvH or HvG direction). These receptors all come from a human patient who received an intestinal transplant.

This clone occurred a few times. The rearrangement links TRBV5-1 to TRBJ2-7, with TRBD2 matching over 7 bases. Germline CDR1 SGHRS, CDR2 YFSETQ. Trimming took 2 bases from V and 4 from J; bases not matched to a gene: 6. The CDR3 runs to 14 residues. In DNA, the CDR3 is TGCGCCAGCAGCTTTGGGGAGGGCCTGTACGAGCAGTACTTC. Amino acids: CASSFGEGLYEQYF.

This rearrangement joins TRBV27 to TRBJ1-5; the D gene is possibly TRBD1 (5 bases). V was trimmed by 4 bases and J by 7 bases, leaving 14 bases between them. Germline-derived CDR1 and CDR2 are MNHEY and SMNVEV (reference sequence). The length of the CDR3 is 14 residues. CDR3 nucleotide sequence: TGTGCCAGCAGTTGGCTCGGGGGGGGACAGCCCCAGCATTTT. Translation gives CASSWLGGGQPQHF.